The entry that follows covers one TCR beta chain sequence. This sample was taken from a study of cytotoxic CD8 clonotypes in ibrutinib-treated CLL. Trimming shortened V by 6 bases and J by 10 bases, and 13 bases separated the two germline ends. CDR3 size: 11 residues. Germline V lookup: CDR1 SQVTM, CDR2 ANQGSEA. TCRdb's copy holds only in-frame clones and misses some; the assay was immunoSEQ multiplex PCR. The data show about 40,000 clones, around 70% seen once. Material: PBMCs, obtained at disease progression, from a patient treated with ibrutinib. This sequence originates from a human donor with chronic lymphocytic leukemia. The chain couples TRBV29-1 to TRBJ2-1; tentative D call: TRBD2 (5 bases). The CDR3 DNA sequence: TGCAGCGTCGGGAACCTAGCCGAGCAGTTCTTC. Residues: CSVGNLAEQFF.